This T cell receptor (beta chain) was captured in a study of T cell repertoires in cytomegalovirus infection. Trimming shortened V by 6 bases and J by 3 bases, and 15 bases separated the two germline ends. This CDR3 spans 15 amino acids. TCRdb re-derived calls from the reads in MiXCR, one entry per CDR3 protein. This table has some 400,000 distinct CDR3 sequences, roughly a third appearing once. The origin of this receptor is a human donor in good health (CMV status not recorded). Some clones in this sample may be carry-over from other donors' samples. The sample comprised PBMCs. V usage is TRBV12-3 or TRBV12-4 and J usage is TRBJ2-1; TRBD1 might be the D (5 bases). The CDR3 DNA is TGTGCCAGCAGCATCGACAGACCAAACTACAATGAGCAGTTCTTC. Amino acids: CASSIDRPNYNEQFF.